The rows below give T cell receptor beta chains drawn from one sample of a study of blood T cell repertoires in COVID-19. This table comes from immunoSEQ multiplex PCR, and its TCRdb copy is limited to in-frame clones, with some not included. Counted here are fewer than 200,000 clones, around four fifths occurring once; the ten biggest clones make up 3.6%. Sequencing used PBMCs or T cells enriched from blood (not recorded which). The receptors stem from a woman in her 50s in a cohort exposed to, infected with or recovered from COVID-19 (not recorded which). Each CDR3 is given with its conserved first and last residue. The D gene is left open where the match is weak. Size is stated for part of the rows, as once, few or many counts, or as a class when the clone is expanded.

j_call: TRBJ1-4
v_call: TRBV4-2
clone_size: NA
d_call: TRBD1
cdr3_nt: TGTGCCAGCAGCCAGCCCGGGACAGGGTCTAATGAAAAACTGTTTTTT
cdr3_aa: CASSQPGTGSNEKLFF

j_call: TRBJ1-6
v_call: TRBV4-3
clone_size: NA
d_call: NA
cdr3_nt: TGCGCCAGCAGCCAAGAGGAGGTCCAGGGGAATTCACCCCTCCACTTT
cdr3_aa: CASSQEEVQGNSPLHF

j_call: TRBJ1-1
v_call: TRBV4-2
clone_size: NA
d_call: TRBD1
cdr3_nt: TGTGCCAGCAGCCAAGTTGGGACAGGGGGGTTTATGAACACTGAAGCTTTCTTT
cdr3_aa: CASSQVGTGGFMNTEAFF

j_call: TRBJ1-1
v_call: TRBV4-3
clone_size: once
d_call: TRBD1
cdr3_nt: TGCGCCAGCAGCCAAGATCTTACGACAGGGGTTATGAACACTGAAGCTTTCTTT
cdr3_aa: CASSQDLTTGVMNTEAFF

j_call: TRBJ2-3
v_call: TRBV15
clone_size: NA
d_call: TRBD2
cdr3_nt: TGTGCCACCAGCAGAGATCTAGGGACTAGAGGAGATACGCAGTATTTT
cdr3_aa: CATSRDLGTRGDTQYF

j_call: TRBJ2-5
v_call: TRBV7-9
clone_size: NA
d_call: TRBD1
cdr3_nt: TGTGCCAGCAGCTTATCGGCAGGGGGCGAGACCCAGTACTTC
cdr3_aa: CASSLSAGGETQYF

j_call: TRBJ2-7
v_call: TRBV6-5
clone_size: few
d_call: TRBD1
cdr3_nt: TGTGCCAGCAGTTTTTCGGGACAGGGACTCGGGAACGAGCAGTACTTC
cdr3_aa: CASSFSGQGLGNEQYF

j_call: TRBJ1-1
v_call: TRBV24-1
clone_size: NA
d_call: NA
cdr3_nt: TGTGCCACCAGTGATTTGGGGCGTGAAGCTTTCTTT
cdr3_aa: CATSDLGREAFF

j_call: TRBJ1-2
v_call: TRBV5-4
clone_size: few
d_call: TRBD1
cdr3_nt: TGTGCCAGCAGCGAGGGACAGGGCAGGGACTATGGCTACACCTTC
cdr3_aa: CASSEGQGRDYGYTF

j_call: TRBJ1-2
v_call: TRBV12-3/TRBV12-4
clone_size: NA
d_call: NA
cdr3_nt: TGTGCCAGCAGTTATAACAGGGTTTTTTACACCTTC
cdr3_aa: CASSYNRVFYTF